The next 21 T cell receptor beta chains were all read from a single sample in a study of T cells in Graves' hyperthyroidism and ophthalmopathy (dated by TCRdb to 2018 to 2020). Receptors were amplified or captured by multiplex PCR. The sequencer was an Illumina HiSeq 2000. The TCR beta CDR3 regions were amplified from the RNA transcripts. For the first round of RT-PCR on the TCR CDR3, the HTBI primer set was used together with the Qiagen OneStep RT-PCR kit. Clones were called with MiXCR by TCRdb after fastp trimmed the public reads at Q25, and only in-frame beta chains were retained. Every CDR3 protein is listed once, alongside the most common genes and DNA of its rows. The sample table lists about 290,000 distinct CDR3 sequences, roughly 14% of them with a count of one. Almost 8% of the sample is taken by the ten largest. The sequencing input was blood. The receptors here all came from a woman aged 25-40 years with Graves' hyperthyroidism that later progressed to Graves' ophthalmopathy.

This clonotype was seen many times. The chain is built from TRBV27 and TRBJ1-5; D call uncertain. Germline V gives CDR1 MNHEY, CDR2 SMNVEV (reference sequence). The CDR3 is 15 amino acids. The V end lost 5 bases, the J end lost 2 bases, and 13 bases lay between the germline ends. This chain's CDR3 is CASSPFESGNQPQHF. DNA for the CDR3: TGTGCCAGCAGTCCCTTTGAAAGCGGCAATCAGCCCCAGCATTTT.

This clonotype has only a few counts. V and J are TRBV25-1 and TRBJ1-3; maybe TRBD1 (6 bases). This CDR3 comprises 15 residues. V was clipped by 3 bases and J by 4 bases, with 13 bases between them. CDR1 and CDR2 (germline): MGHDK, SYGVNS. CDR3 region: CASSDVGALGNTIYF. CDR3 bases: TGTGCCAGCAGTGATGTGGGGGCGCTGGGAAACACCATATATTTT.

This clonotype has a handful of counts. This sequence joins TRBV10-2 and TRBJ2-5; D is ambiguous. This CDR3 comprises 14 residues. Germline CDR1 reads WSHSY; CDR2 reads SAAADI. The V gene lost 0 bases and the J gene lost 3 bases, with 8 bases spanning the gap. For the CDR3, the DNA is TGCGCCAGCAGTGAGTCGAAGGCTGAAGAGACCCAGTACTTC. It is translated as CASSESKAEETQYF.

This clonotype was recorded many times. The CDR3 DNA follows: TGCGCCAGCAGCCAAGCCACAGGGAAAGAGGTCGGGGAGCTGTTTTTT. Translation: CASSQATGKEVGELFF. The V gene is TRBV4-3, the J gene TRBJ2-2; TRBD1 is a possible D gene (6 bases). The length of the CDR3 is 16 residues. Germline assignment: CDR1 LGHNA and CDR2 YSLEER. The V and J ends lost 1 base and 7 bases respectively, with 16 bases between them.

This clonotype was seen many times. The CDR3 loop reads CASSQAAGEAYEQYF. CDR3 coding DNA: TGTGCCAGCAGCCAAGCAGCGGGAGAGGCTTACGAGCAGTACTTC. The rearrangement joins TRBV3-1 to TRBJ2-7; 8 bases map to TRBD2. The CDR3 extends over 15 amino acids. J lost 4 bases, V lost 1 base, and 6 bases had no gene match. CDR1 is LGHDT, CDR2 YNNKEL, per germline (reference sequence).

The V gene is TRBV19, the J gene TRBJ1-3; D not resolved. The germline gives CDR1 LNHDA, CDR2 SQIVND (reference sequence). V lost 5 bases to trimming and J lost 4 bases, with 6 bases between them. The CDR3 has 12 residues. The DNA for the CDR3 is TGTGCCAGTAGTCCAGTGGGAAACACCATATATTTT. It is translated as CASSPVGNTIYF.

To note about this clonotype: A much larger clone differs by one base, so this may be a read error. The V call is TRBV11-2, the J call TRBJ1-4, with D unresolved. CDR1 is SGHAT, CDR2 FQNNGV, per germline. Trimming took off 5 bases at V and 1 base at J, with 11 bases between the two ends. The CDR3 has 15 amino acids. The CDR3 DNA is TGTGCCAGCAGCCCCTTATCGATAACTAATGAAAAACTGTTTTTT. Translated, it gives CASSPLSITNEKLFF.

This clonotype was picked up many times. The chain carries TRBV2 and TRBJ1-2; 10 bases map to TRBD1. Trimming at V came to 3 bases and at J to 6 bases, leaving 4 bases not matched to a gene. The CDR3 has 14 residues. The germline CDR1 and CDR2 sequences are SNHLY and FYNNEI. The CDR3 DNA reads TGTGCCAGCAGTGATCTGACAGGGGGCCATGGCTACACCTTC. It encodes CASSDLTGGHGYTF.

The genes are TRBV4-2 and TRBJ2-1; D ambiguous. V was clipped by 1 base and J by 3 bases, with 10 bases between them. The CDR3 contains 15 residues. Germline V lookup: CDR1 LGHNA, CDR2 YNFKEQ. The CDR3 is CASSQVFLDYNEQFF. Here the CDR3 DNA reads TGTGCCAGCAGCCAAGTTTTCCTAGACTACAATGAGCAGTTCTTC.

This clonotype was detected ten times or more. The chain employs TRBV7-9 and TRBJ2-1, with TRBD2 matching over 7 bases. Germline values: CDR1 SEHNR, CDR2 FQNEAQ (reference sequence). The V and J ends lost 5 bases and 2 bases, in that order; junction bases with no gene match: 6. CDR3 length: 15 amino acids. CDR3 loop: CASSSPAGAYNEQFF. CDR3 coding DNA: TGTGCCAGCAGCAGCCCCGCGGGGGCCTACAATGAGCAGTTCTTC.

This clonotype was observed at least ten times. This chain joins TRBV11-1 and TRBJ2-2; D ambiguous. The ends were cut back, 5 bases at V and 5 bases at J, with 9 bases in the middle. The CDR3 extends over 13 amino acids. The germline CDR1 and CDR2 sequences are SGHAT and FQDESV (reference sequence). The CDR3 loop reads CASSLAETGELFF. CDR3 bases: TGTGCCAGCAGCCTGGCAGAAACCGGGGAGCTGTTTTTT.

This chain connects TRBV9 to TRBJ2-7; 9 bases agree with TRBD1. The V segment lost 0 bases and the J segment 3 bases; nucleotides outside the gene matches: 4. The germline V gene has CDR1 SGDLS and CDR2 YYNGEE. The CDR3 extends over 15 amino acids. CDR3 in DNA: TGTGCCAGCAGCGTAGGGACAGGGGTTGTCTACGAGCAGTACTTC. Protein: CASSVGTGVVYEQYF.

The table lists this clonotype with many counts. This chain connects TRBV6-6 to TRBJ1-1; D may be TRBD1 (6 bases). CDR1 is MNHNY and CDR2 is SVGAGI in the germline V gene (reference sequence). V gave up 1 base and J gave up 1 base, with 10 bases separating them. The CDR3 is 15 amino acids. CDR3 nucleotide sequence: TGTGCCAGCAGTTACTACGGACAGCCGAACACTGAAGCTTTCTTT. Residues: CASSYYGQPNTEAFF.

This clonotype was found many times. This sequence joins TRBV4-1 and TRBJ1-2; the D gene is possibly TRBD1 (5 bases). The CDR3 runs 15 residues. V was clipped by 1 base and J by 0 bases, with 9 bases between them. Germline CDR1 MGHRA, CDR2 YSYEKL. The CDR3 region has the DNA TGCGCCAGCAGCCAAGCGGACACTTCTAACTATGGCTACACCTTC. Encoded protein: CASSQADTSNYGYTF.

The table lists this clonotype with many counts. This chain uses TRBV9 with TRBJ1-6; D ambiguous. The germline gives CDR1 SGDLS, CDR2 YYNGEE. Trimming shortened V by 0 bases and J by 3 bases, and 4 bases separated the two germline ends. The CDR3 contains 14 residues. In nucleotides, the CDR3 is TGTGCCAGCAGCGTAGACGGCTATAATTCACCCCTCCACTTT. Its translation: CASSVDGYNSPLHF.

This clonotype was counted ten times or more. The chain joins TRBV27 to TRBJ2-3; D ambiguous. V lost 0 bases and J 8 bases, leaving 6 bases between the germline ends. From germline, CDR1 is MNHEY and CDR2 SMNVEV (reference sequence). This CDR3 contains 12 residues. The CDR3 is CASSLSLGTQYF. CDR3 sequence (DNA): TGTGCCAGCAGTTTATCACTGGGTACGCAGTATTTT.

Note on this clonotype: Mismatch with germline at one junction end may stem from a read error. The J gene is TRBJ2-2, the V gene TRBV4-3; weak D call: TRBD2 (5 bases). In germline, CDR1 is LGHNA, CDR2 YSLEER. This CDR3 spans 17 amino acids. CDR3 nucleotides: TGCGCCAGCAGCCAAGAGGTGGCGACTACCTATACCGAGGAGCTGTTTTTT. Its translation: CASSQEVATTYTEELFF.

This clonotype was seen many times. The chain recombines TRBV12-3 or TRBV12-4 with TRBJ2-1; D is possibly TRBD2 (5 bases). Trimming left V 3 bases short and J 0 bases short, with 15 bases between. This CDR3 contains 17 residues. CDR3 residues: CASSFRLEADSYNEQFF. Here the CDR3 DNA reads TGTGCCAGCAGTTTTCGTCTGGAAGCGGACTCCTACAATGAGCAGTTCTTC.

The J gene is TRBJ1-3, the V gene TRBV7-6, with TRBD1 as a possible D gene (5 bases). This CDR3 spans 16 amino acids. CDR1 SGHVS and CDR2 FNYEAQ come from the germline V gene. Trimming took 1 base from V and 3 from J, leaving 13 bases between them. The CDR3 nucleotides are TGTGCCAGCAGCTTAGGGGCGGGGACGGGTGGAAACACCATATATTTT. As protein: CASSLGAGTGGNTIYF.

The CDR3 region is CASSQPTTSGNTGELFF. Written as DNA, the CDR3 is TGCGCCAGCAGCCAACCTACCACTAGCGGGAACACCGGGGAGCTGTTTTTT. V and J are TRBV4-3 and TRBJ2-2; 8 nucleotides align to TRBD2. Germline V gene lookup returns CDR1 LGHNA and CDR2 YSLEER. This CDR3 spans 17 amino acids. V lost 2 bases and J lost 1; bases outside the gene matches: 6.

The CDR3 spells CASRGLKVKWTGGDGYTF. The CDR3 region has the DNA TGTGCCAGCAGAGGACTTAAAGTGAAGTGGACAGGGGGCGATGGCTACACCTTC. The chain employs TRBV11-2 and TRBJ1-2, with TRBD1 identical over 11 bases. CDR3 length: 18 amino acids. Germline loops: CDR1 SGHAT, CDR2 FQNNGV. Losses at the gene ends were 6 bases for V and 6 bases for J; bases not matched to a gene: 18.